The entry below describes one TCR beta chain. Germline V gene data show CDR1 as WNHNN and CDR2 as SYGVQD (reference sequence). The V end was cut by 4 bases, the J end by 10 bases, with 14 bases between. This CDR3 comprises 13 residues. Use of 60 Vbeta and 13 Jbeta primers characterized the PCR. Sequenced by immunoSEQ multiplex PCR; TCRdb stores in-frame clones only, minus some. In the table there are some 190,000 clones, roughly 85% of which are singletons. This sample is drawn from a study of cytomegalovirus exposure and HLA in healthy donors. This chain joins TRBV10-1 and TRBJ2-1; weak D call: TRBD2 (6 bases). This TCR was recovered from a boy aged 2 to 10 in good health and CMV-seronegative. The sequenced sample consisted of PBMCs. Here the CDR3 reads CASSGLGRGEQFF. CDR3 in DNA: TGCGCCAGCAGTGGACTAGGACGAGGGGAGCAGTTCTTC.